This passage covers 29 T cell receptor beta chains from one sample sequenced in a study of shared clonotypes between healthy human individuals. TCRdb's copy holds only in-frame clones and misses some; the assay was immunoSEQ multiplex PCR. The data show about 690,000 clones, about 90% seen once. Sample: memory CD8+ T cells from PBMCs. The subset denotes: CD45RO+ cells pooled with CCR7-negative TemRA cells. The origin of the receptors is a man aged 18 to 30 in good health. Some clones in this sample may be carry-over from other donors' samples.

V is TRBV7-9 and J is TRBJ1-5; no firm D call. CDR1 is SEHNR, CDR2 FQNEAQ, per germline (reference sequence). The V end was cut by 0 bases, the J end by 3 bases, with 3 bases between. This CDR3 comprises 13 residues. CDR3 loop: CASSLAVNQPQHF. DNA for the CDR3: TGTGCCAGCAGCTTAGCAGTCAATCAGCCCCAGCATTTT.

The chain couples TRBV29-1 to TRBJ1-1; 8 bases fit TRBD1. The CDR3 spans 13 residues. The germline gives CDR1 SQVTM, CDR2 ANQGSEA. Losses at the gene ends were 7 bases for V and 4 bases for J; bases not matched to a gene: 8. Written as DNA, the CDR3 is TGCAGCGGCCGCAGGGGGCAGGGCACTGAAGCTTTCTTT. Amino acid sequence: CSGRRGQGTEAFF.

This clone was recorded once. The V and J genes are TRBV5-4 and TRBJ2-3, with D perhaps matching TRBD1 (6 bases). With 3 bases removed from V and 6 bases from J, the gap between germline ends came to 11 bases. CDR3 length: 13 residues. Germline V gene sequence: CDR1 SGHNT, CDR2 YYREEE (reference sequence). Here the CDR3 reads CASSWTDPDTQYF. CDR3 bases: TGTGCCAGCAGCTGGACAGACCCGGATACGCAGTATTTT.

The V gene is TRBV25-1, the J gene TRBJ1-1; D is unresolved. With 0 bases removed from V and 11 bases from J, the gap between germline ends came to 10 bases. This CDR3 has 12 residues. The germline gives CDR1 MGHDK, CDR2 SYGVNS. CDR3 DNA sequence: TGTGCCAGCAGTGAATACTCGGGTATCGCTTTCTTT. Protein: CASSEYSGIAFF.

The genes are TRBV10-3 and TRBJ1-5, with a weak D call TRBD1 (6 bases). Between the trimmed V and J ends, which lost 0 bases and 4 bases, there was a span of 13 bases. CDR1 ENHRY and CDR2 SYGVKD come from the germline V gene. The CDR3 totals 16 residues. The CDR3 sequence: CAISESRTGLNQPQHF. The CDR3 nucleotides are TGTGCCATCAGTGAGTCGAGAACAGGGCTTAATCAGCCCCAGCATTTT.

This clone was picked up one time. The rearrangement uses TRBV9 and TRBJ2-1, with 8 bases fitting TRBD2. Trimming took 5 bases from V and 4 from J; bases not matched to a gene: 8. The CDR3 has 15 residues. Per the germline V gene, CDR1 is SGDLS and CDR2 is YYNGEE. This chain's CDR3 is CASSQSGSIYNEQFF. CDR3 nucleotide sequence: TGTGCCAGCAGTCAAAGCGGGAGCATATACAATGAGCAGTTCTTC.

This chain joins TRBV7-9 and TRBJ2-5; D call uncertain. V gave up 5 bases and J gave up 5 bases, with 12 bases separating them. CDR1 and CDR2 from the germline V gene are SEHNR and FQNEAQ (reference sequence). The CDR3 contains 13 residues. Here the CDR3 reads CASSPSGYETQYF. In DNA form, the CDR3 reads TGTGCCAGCAGCCCGAGTGGGTACGAGACCCAGTACTTC. The whole variable domain, remainder taken from reference TRBV7-9 and TRBJ2-5, is DTGVSQNPRHKITKRGQNVTFRCDPISEHNRLYWYRQTLGQGPEFLTYFQNEAQLEKSRLLSDRFSAERPKGSFSTLEIQRTEQGDSAMYLCASSPSGYETQYFGPGTRLLVL.

V is TRBV27 and J is TRBJ2-7; 11 nucleotides agree with TRBD2. This CDR3 contains 16 residues. In germline, CDR1 is MNHEY, CDR2 SMNVEV (reference sequence). Trimming took 4 bases from V and 3 from J; bases not matched to a gene: 8. CDR3 nucleotide sequence: TGTGCCAGCAGTTACAGACTAGCGGGACTACACTACGAGCAGTACTTC. Translation: CASSYRLAGLHYEQYF.

DNA of the CDR3: TGTGCCAGCAGCGTAGCTCGGCAGACTAGCACAGATACGCAGTATTTT. It encodes CASSVARQTSTDTQYF. V and J are TRBV9 and TRBJ2-3; D not resolved. Trimming removed 0 bases from V and 0 bases from J, with 11 bases in between. This CDR3 is 16 amino acids long. CDR1 and CDR2 from the germline V gene are SGDLS and YYNGEE.

The V gene is TRBV4-1, the J gene TRBJ2-2; D is perhaps TRBD1 or TRBD2 (5 bases each). The CDR3 has 16 amino acids. V gave up 4 bases and J gave up 4 bases, with 16 bases separating them. Germline V gene sequence: CDR1 MGHRA, CDR2 YSYEKL. CDR3 loop: CASSPSGHSSTGELFF. CDR3 coding DNA: TGCGCCAGCAGCCCCTCGGGGCACTCGAGCACCGGGGAGCTGTTTTTT.

V is TRBV4-1 and J is TRBJ1-2, with D perhaps matching TRBD1 (5 bases). V gave up 1 base and J gave up 8 bases, with 17 bases separating them. The CDR3 totals 15 residues. From germline, CDR1 is MGHRA and CDR2 YSYEKL. CDR3: CASSQGGQGRDGYTF. CDR3 nucleotides: TGCGCCAGCAGCCAAGGGGGCCAGGGAAGGGACGGCTACACCTTC.

The V call is TRBV15, the J call TRBJ2-7; 8 positions agree with TRBD2. V trimming: 3 bases; J trimming: 3 bases; junction bases outside the gene matches: 7. This CDR3 has 15 amino acids. Germline assignment: CDR1 LNHNV and CDR2 YYDKDF (reference sequence). CDR3 DNA: TGTGCCACCAGCAGTATCAGCGGGAGAGTCTACGAGCAGTACTTC. It yields the protein CATSSISGRVYEQYF.

The rearrangement links TRBV27 to TRBJ2-7; 11 bases map to TRBD2. The germline V gene encodes CDR1 MNHEY and CDR2 SMNVEV (reference sequence). The CDR3 is made up of 16 amino acids. V was pared by 2 bases and J by 4 bases, with 7 bases of the junction left unmatched. The CDR3 DNA follows: TGTGCCAGCAGTTTACTCTCGGGGACTAGCGGATACGAGCAGTACTTC. It is translated as CASSLLSGTSGYEQYF.

This chain uses TRBV7-3 with TRBJ1-1; the D gene is possibly TRBD1 (6 bases). V lost 5 bases and J lost 5, with 18 bases in between. Germline values: CDR1 SGHTA, CDR2 FQGTGA. The CDR3 is made up of 15 amino acids. The CDR3 nucleotides are TGTGCCAGCAGCGTACGAGGAGGGGGAGGAACTGAAGCTTTCTTT. This sequence encodes CASSVRGGGGTEAFF. Variable domain in full (rest from reference TRBV7-3 and TRBJ1-1): GAGVSQTPSNKVTEKGKYVELRCDPISGHTALYWYRQSLGQGPEFLIYFQGTGAADDSGLPNDRFFAVRPEGSVSTLKIQRTERGDSAVYLCASSVRGGGGTEAFFGQGTRLTVV.

This chain uses TRBV28 with TRBJ1-1; D remains unclear. CDR1 and CDR2 from the germline V gene are MDHEN and SYDVKM. The ends were cut back, 6 bases at V and 1 base at J, with 6 bases in the middle. The CDR3 sequence is 12 residues long. This CDR3 reads CASRRWNTEAFF. The CDR3 coding sequence is TGTGCCAGCAGACGGTGGAACACTGAAGCTTTCTTT.

This sequence joins TRBV6-6 and TRBJ1-5; D remains unclear. There are 15 residues in the CDR3. The germline gives CDR1 MNHNY, CDR2 SVGAGI (reference sequence). V gave up 4 bases and J gave up 3 bases, with 13 bases separating them. DNA for the CDR3: TGTGCCAGCAGTTCCCTGGGCCGGAACAATCAGCCCCAGCATTTT. It translates to CASSSLGRNNQPQHF.

This sequence joins TRBV7-9 and TRBJ1-2; TRBD1 matches 7 bases. Germline V gene data show CDR1 as SEHNR and CDR2 as FQNEAQ (reference sequence). This CDR3 is built from 14 residues. J lost 6 bases, V lost 1 base, and 5 bases had no gene match. The CDR3 spells CASSLGTGEHGYTF. For the CDR3, the DNA is TGTGCCAGCAGCTTAGGAACAGGGGAGCATGGCTACACCTTC.

The V call is TRBV30, the J call TRBJ1-1; tentative D call: TRBD1 (5 bases). Germline CDR1 GTSNPN, CDR2 SVGIG (reference sequence). V was trimmed by 5 bases and J by 9 bases, leaving 16 bases between them. This CDR3 comprises 12 residues. CDR3 DNA: TGTGCCTGGGACTATTCGAAGGACAAAGCTTTCTTT. Its translation is CAWDYSKDKAFF. Filled out from reference TRBV30 and TRBJ1-1, the complete variable domain reads SQTIHQWPATLVQPVGSPLSLECTVEGTSNPNLYWYRQAAGRGLQLLFYSVGIGQISSEVPQNLSASRPQDRQFILSSKKLLLSDSGFYLCAWDYSKDKAFFGQGTRLTVV.

The V gene is TRBV27, the J gene TRBJ1-1, with D possibly being TRBD1 (6 bases). CDR1 and CDR2 (germline): MNHEY, SMNVEV (reference sequence). Trimming removed 9 bases from V and 8 bases from J, with 19 bases in between. The CDR3 is 13 residues long. This CDR3 is CASQNLGGGEAFF. For the CDR3, the DNA is TGTGCCAGTCAGAATTTAGGGGGGGGAGAAGCTTTCTTT.

The V call is TRBV28, the J call TRBJ2-3; possible D gene TRBD1, 5 bases. Between the trimmed V and J ends, which lost 4 bases and 5 bases, there was a span of 16 bases. Per germline, CDR1 MDHEN and CDR2 SYDVKM. CDR3 length: 15 amino acids. CDR3 nucleotides: TGTGCCAGCAGTTCGACAGACTTTTTGGAAGATACGCAGTATTTT. This translates into CASSSTDFLEDTQYF.

The rearrangement joins TRBV27 to TRBJ2-1; 10 nucleotides match TRBD2. This CDR3 is built from 14 residues. The germline V gene has CDR1 MNHEY and CDR2 SMNVEV (reference sequence). The ends lost 8 bases at V and 3 bases at J; junction bases unmatched: 4. The CDR3 bases are TGTGCCAGCCGCGGACTAGCGGACTACAATGAGCAGTTCTTC. Translating it yields CASRGLADYNEQFF.

V gene TRBV7-9 combines with J gene TRBJ2-1, with 13 bases that match TRBD2. V lost 7 bases, J lost 8 bases, and 11 bases stayed unmatched. The CDR3 contains 16 residues. CDR1 and CDR2 (germline): SEHNR, FQNEAQ (reference sequence). CDR3 in amino acids: CASTEKPGLAGDEQFF. The CDR3 DNA reads as TGTGCCAGCACCGAAAAACCCGGACTAGCGGGAGATGAGCAGTTCTTC.

V and J are TRBV13 and TRBJ2-1, with TRBD2 identical over 10 bases. The ends lost 6 bases at V and 8 bases at J; junction bases unmatched: 13. The CDR3 is 16 amino acids. In germline, CDR1 is PRHDT, CDR2 FYEKMQ (reference sequence). As DNA, the CDR3 is TGTGCCAGCAGACCAATAACTAGCGGGAATCTCCATGAGCAGTTCTTC. The encoded protein is CASRPITSGNLHEQFF.

The genes are TRBV5-1 and TRBJ1-1; D ambiguous. Deletions cut 4 bases from V and 7 bases from J, with 14 bases between. This CDR3 contains 13 residues. Per germline, CDR1 SGHRS and CDR2 YFSETQ. The CDR3 protein is CASSPTDGDEAFF. The DNA of the CDR3 is TGCGCCAGCAGCCCCACGGACGGAGATGAAGCTTTCTTT.

The J gene is TRBJ2-1, the V gene TRBV7-9, with D uncertain. Trimming stripped 4 bases from V and 8 bases from J, with 15 bases between. Germline lookup yields CDR1 SEHNR and CDR2 FQNEAQ (reference sequence). The CDR3 consists of 14 residues. CDR3 protein: CASSSPPKFDEQFF. CDR3 coding DNA: TGTGCCAGCAGCTCGCCGCCGAAATTCGATGAGCAGTTCTTC.

About this clone itself: The junction does not match germline at one end; this may be a read error. The chain couples TRBV2 to TRBJ2-3; TRBD2 might be the D (6 bases). Per germline, CDR1 SNHLY and CDR2 FYNNEI. This CDR3 has 14 amino acids. Here the CDR3 reads CASREGGVKDTQYF. CDR3 nucleotides: TGTGCCAGCAGGGAAGGCGGGGTCAAGGATACGCAGTATTTT.

This clone occurred once. The rearrangement joins TRBV7-2 to TRBJ2-7, with D hard to call. This CDR3 contains 13 residues. Between the trimmed V and J ends, which lost 5 bases and 1 base, there was a span of 9 bases. CDR1 and CDR2 (germline): SGHTA, FQGNSA. CDR3: CASSPGFSYEQYF. The DNA for the CDR3 is TGTGCCAGCAGCCCAGGATTTTCCTACGAGCAGTACTTC.

The sample holds a few counts of this clone. The DNA of the CDR3 is TGCAGCGTCCGATCTGGCACCGGGGAGCTGTTTTTT. It translates to CSVRSGTGELFF. The chain couples TRBV29-1 to TRBJ2-2; unclear D gene. V was trimmed by 6 bases and J by 4 bases, leaving 9 bases between them. The CDR3 loop spans 12 amino acids. CDR1 is SQVTM and CDR2 is ANQGSEA in the germline V gene.

The V and J genes are TRBV7-9 and TRBJ2-3; D is perhaps TRBD1 or TRBD2 (5 bases each). The CDR3 consists of 15 residues. Germline V lookup: CDR1 SEHNR, CDR2 FQNEAQ (reference sequence). The germline V and J ends were trimmed by 8 bases and 5 bases, with 20 bases remaining between them. CDR3 residues: CASWGYGGEEDTQYF. CDR3 sequence (DNA): TGTGCCAGCTGGGGCTATGGGGGAGAAGAAGATACGCAGTATTTT.